Listed here is a single TCR beta chain. This sample is part of a study of blood T cell repertoires in COVID-19. The trim removed 6 bases at V and 4 bases at J, leaving 5 bases unmatched. The germline CDR1 and CDR2 sequences are SNHLY and FYNNEI. The CDR3 extends over 14 amino acids. Followed over time, Seattle patients had been enrolled while infection was active. Study processing details: Estimated nucleated cell counts came from reference gene primer amplification. Repertoires were generated with immunoSEQ multiplex PCR, while TCRdb's copy carries only in-frame clones and drops some. V and J calls and clone size are given by that table; D and trimming were obtained from the DNA. Of over 200,000 clones listed, approximately 84% were seen once; the top ten hold 11%.

The sample comprised peripheral blood. The receptor was derived from a man aged 50 to 60 with COVID-19, enrolled during active disease. V usage is TRBV2 and J usage is TRBJ1-4; 7 nucleotides match TRBD1. This CDR3 is CASRPQGFNEKLFF. The CDR3 DNA sequence: TGTGCCAGCAGGCCACAGGGGTTTAATGAAAAACTGTTTTTT.